This T cell receptor (beta chain) was retrieved from a study of OX40 agonist ivuxolimab in advanced cancers. In the study overall: Ivuxolimab was a fully human IgG2 agonistic monoclonal antibody targeting the costimulatory receptor OX40 (CD134). Among the approximately 50 dose-escalation patients, some 19 had hepatocellular carcinoma, 15 melanoma, 9 renal cell carcinoma and 9 head and neck cancer. The monotherapy dose-escalation portion (N ≈ 57 patients) of the phase I ivuxolimab trial is reported in the paper. Intravenous ivuxolimab was administered to patients every 2 weeks at six dose levels: 0.01, 0.1, 0.3, 1.5, 3 and 10 mg/kg. Patients were allowed to have had prior anti-PD-1, anti-PD-L1 or anti-CTLA-4 therapy, and around 40% of the dose-escalation patients had previously received checkpoint inhibitors. Partial responses occurred in three dose-escalation patients: two with cutaneous melanoma and one with hepatocellular carcinoma. Peripheral TCRbeta sequencing aimed to test whether ivuxolimab altered TCR sequence diversity and caused clonal T-cell expansion. A male proportion of approximately 83% and a mean age of approximately 55 years, ranging from about 23 to 79, were recorded for the dose-escalation cohort. Here is what the overall study found, with its caveats: Low levels of normalized T-cell clonal expansion were also seen in some patients who did not respond. In the 0.1-3.0 mg/kg groups, partial responders were among the patients with the lowest normalized peripheral clonal expansion, particularly in CD8+ T cells. At doses of 0.1 to 3.0 mg/kg, clonal expansion of both CD4+ and CD8+ blood T cells was observed from baseline to week 6. The antigen specificity of the peripheral T cells that underwent clonal expansion was not determined. After ivuxolimab, CD8+ T cells had more expanded clones than CD4+ T cells on average.

Of note for this clone: No cognate antigen has been identified for it. No clone much larger than this one lies a single base away; base qualities are absent.

The trial excluded patients who had a history of autoimmune disease or were on systemic immunosuppression. Peripheral blood for TCR sequencing was collected from all dose cohorts at baseline, on cycle 4 day 1, and on cycle 7 day 1. The samples were drawn from a first-in-human, open-label, multicenter phase I dose-escalation trial of ivuxolimab. Adults with locally advanced or metastatic melanoma, renal cell, hepatocellular, or head and neck squamous cell carcinoma were enrolled in the trial. Before TCR sequencing, CD4+ and CD8+ T cells were separately sorted from peripheral blood. For sequencing of the TCRbeta CDR3 region, genomic DNA was extracted from the sorted cells. The immunoSEQ Assay was used to sequence the TCRbeta CDR3 regions. TCRdb's version of the immuneACCESS table is confined to in-frame rearrangements and falls short of the full clone set. An unresolved V gene accounts for under half of the shortfall where checked; the remainder is of unknown origin. This sample is represented by over 85,000 clones; approximately 88% of them were singletons. The ten biggest clones cover approximately 0.5% of the sample.

Including cysteine and phenylalanine, the CDR3 has 17 amino acids. The only DNA kept is the CDR3, 51 bases in frame from the first base. V loses 3 bases of germline sequence and J loses 7 bases, and the interval between the two ends is 22 bases. Reading the germline V gene (reference sequence) gives CDR1 LNHDA and CDR2 SQIVND. This clonotype was obtained from an adult with an advanced solid tumor such as melanoma, head and neck, liver or kidney cancer. Sequenced material: CD4+ or CD8+ T cells sorted from blood, taken in a trial of the OX40 agonist ivuxolimab. Here the chain combines TRBV19 and TRBJ1-5, with a weak D call of TRBD1 (5 bases match). The CDR3 protein is CASSMGISQGIGQPQHF. The sequenced DNA: TGTGCCAGTAGTATGGGCATCTCTCAGGGAATAGGGCAGCCCCAGCATTTT.